The clone carrying this T cell receptor (beta chain) has ten or more counts. What it binds is not known. These data originate in a study of T cells after posttransplantation cyclophosphamide. Profiling relied on immunoSEQ multiplex PCR, and the TCRdb table lists in-frame clones only, not all of them. The sample shows roughly 40,000 clones, no singletons; the ten largest hold approximately 4.5%. Whole-study results and caveats: Later post-transplant blood repertoires were often dominated by donor CD8+ memory clones.

CDR3 length: 14 amino acids. With 6 bases clipped from V and 4 bases from J, the junction kept 4 bases outside the gene matches. Germline CDR1 MNHNS, CDR2 SASEGT. Sequencing was done on a sample of PBMCs. The chain uses TRBV6-1 and TRBJ1-2; 11 bases align to TRBD1. This TCR was sampled from a woman aged 45-65 years in good health and a related stem cell transplant donor. In nucleotides, the CDR3 is TGTGCCAGCAGGGGGACAGGGGGTATCTATGGCTACACCTTC. Translation gives CASRGTGGIYGYTF.